A selection of T cell receptor beta chains follows, all from one sample in a study of blood T cell repertoires in COVID-19. Only in-frame clones appear in the TCRdb table, and some are missing; sequencing was by immunoSEQ multiplex PCR. The data hold around 200,000 clones, with approximately 85% observed a single time. The sequenced sample was PBMCs or T cells enriched from blood (not recorded which). Receptor source: a man aged 40-50 years who had recovered from COVID-19. The CDR3 runs from the conserved cysteine through the conserved F or W. The D gene is left open where the match is weak. Rows may omit the clone size; those that give it use once, few, many or a size class.

J	size	D	V	DNA	CDR3
TRBJ1-5	NA	TRBD1	TRBV6-5	TGTGCCAGCATCATCGGGACAGGAGGCAATCAGCCCCAGCATTTT	CASIIGTGGNQPQHF
TRBJ1-1	NA	TRBD1	TRBV3-1/TRBV3-2	TGTGCCAGCAAAAGGAATTTGGGGACAGGCTTGAACACTGAAGCTTTCTTT	CASKRNLGTGLNTEAFF
TRBJ2-7	once	NA	TRBV20-1	TGCAGTGCTAGTATACAGGGAAACTACGAGCAGTACTTC	CSASIQGNYEQYF
TRBJ1-4	NA	NA	TRBV4-1	TGCGCCAGCAGCCAAGATGGGCAGTGGGCTAATGAAAAACTGTTTTTT	CASSQDGQWANEKLFF
TRBJ1-6	NA	NA	TRBV30	TGTGCCTGGGGAAGGGGAGGGGCAAATTCACCCCTCCACTTT	CAWGRGGANSPLHF
TRBJ2-7	NA	NA	TRBV5-1	TGCGCCAGCCGAACGGCGGGTCTCGACGAGCAGTACTTC	CASRTAGLDEQYF
TRBJ1-2	NA	NA	TRBV10-3	TGTGCCATCAGTGACAGCTATGGCTACACCTTC	CAISDSYGYTF
TRBJ2-1	NA	TRBD1	TRBV30	TGTGCCTGGAGTGCGGGACAGGGGAAGGGAAATGAGCAGTTCTTC	CAWSAGQGKGNEQFF
TRBJ1-1	NA	TRBD1	TRBV15	TGTGCCACCAGCAGGACGACAGGGGTGAACACTGAAGCTTTCTTT	CATSRTTGVNTEAFF
TRBJ1-5	once	TRBD1	TRBV19	TGTGCCAGTACCACCTGGGACAGACAGAATCAGCCCCAGCATTTT	CASTTWDRQNQPQHF
TRBJ1-1	NA	NA	TRBV7-9	TGTGCCAGCAGCTCGTCCACTGAAGCTTTCTTT	CASSSSTEAFF
TRBJ1-6	NA	NA	TRBV25-1	TGTGCCAGCAGAAAGGCACAGGGAAATTCACCCCTCCACTTT	CASRKAQGNSPLHF
TRBJ1-3	NA	TRBD1	TRBV28	TGTGCCAGCAGTCTTCGGACAGGGGGCAGCTACTCTGGAAACACCATATATTTT	CASSLRTGGSYSGNTIYF
TRBJ1-2	NA	TRBD1	TRBV5-4	TGTGCCAGCAGCTCTGCAGGGGGGAATGGCTACACCTTC	CASSSAGGNGYTF
TRBJ2-1	NA	TRBD2	TRBV2	TGTGCCTCGTCGTCTAGCGGGGCCTCCTACAATGAGCAGTTCTTC	CASSSSGASYNEQFF
TRBJ1-5	NA	NA	TRBV6-5	TGTGCCAGCAGTAAAAACACAGGGCGACAGCCCCAGCATTTT	CASSKNTGRQPQHF
TRBJ1-6	few	NA	TRBV11-3	TGTGCCAGCAGCTCGGGACAAAATTCACCCCTCCACTTT	CASSSGQNSPLHF
TRBJ2-3	NA	NA	TRBV3-1/TRBV3-2	TGTGCCAGCAGCCATCCCAGGGGAGGGGGGGGCGACACAGATACGCAGTATTTT	CASSHPRGGGGDTDTQYF
TRBJ1-4	NA	NA	TRBV29-1	TGCAGCGTTGGAGACAGTAAGGGGATTTTT	CSVGDSKGIF
TRBJ2-4	once	TRBD1	TRBV27	TGTGCCAGCAGGCCCGACAGGGCTCGGGACATTCAGTACTTC	CASRPDRARDIQYF
TRBJ1-2	NA	NA	TRBV7-8	TGTGCCAGCAGCTTGGACTCCGGCGGGTCACGGTACTATGGCTACACCTTC	CASSLDSGGSRYYGYTF
TRBJ2-7	NA	NA	TRBV7-2	TGTGCCAGCAGCGTTCTTTCCTACGAGCAGTACTTC	CASSVLSYEQYF
TRBJ2-1	NA	NA	TRBV3-1/TRBV3-2	TGTGCCAGCAGTGTTACCTATGCCAATGAGCAGTTCTTC	CASSVTYANEQFF
TRBJ2-7	NA	NA	TRBV15	TGTGCCACCAGCCCATACCTAGCCCGGTACTTC	CATSPYLARYF
TRBJ1-5	NA	NA	TRBV27	TGTGCCAGCAAGCAGGGCACGGGCAATCAGCCCCAGCATTTT	CASKQGTGNQPQHF
TRBJ2-7	NA	NA	TRBV19	TGTGCCAGTAGTACCGACAGCTCTACCTACGAGCAGTACTTC	CASSTDSSTYEQYF
TRBJ2-3	NA	NA	TRBV7-9	TGTGCCAGCAGCTCCAGCACTTGGGACACGGATATCCAGGTGGATACGCAGTATTTT	CASSSSTWDTDIQVDTQYF
TRBJ1-6	once	NA	TRBV7-2	TGTGCCAGCAGCTTAGGGCAGGGGAGCAATTCACCCCTCCACTTT	CASSLGQGSNSPLHF
TRBJ1-1	NA	TRBD1	TRBV27	TGTGCCAGCAGTTTATTTCAGGGGGTCACTGAAGCTTTCTTT	CASSLFQGVTEAFF
TRBJ1-5	few	TRBD1	TRBV6-6	TGTGCCAGCAGTTACCCCGACAGGGGATGGCAGCCCCAGCATTTT	CASSYPDRGWQPQHF
TRBJ1-1	NA	NA	TRBV28	TGTGCCAGCACCGGTCCTGAAGCTTTCTTT	CASTGPEAFF
TRBJ1-4	NA	TRBD1	TRBV15	TGTGCCACCAGCAGAGTTGGGGGACAGGGCGGTGAAAAACTGTTTTTT	CATSRVGGQGGEKLFF
TRBJ1-2	NA	TRBD1	TRBV3-1/TRBV3-2	TGTGCCAGCAGCCAATCTTCTCAGGGGGCGCGTGGCTACACCTTC	CASSQSSQGARGYTF
TRBJ2-1	few	TRBD2	TRBV2	TGTGCCAGCAGTAAAGCTAGCGGGAGAGGTCTGTTCTTC	CASSKASGRGLFF
TRBJ1-2	NA	TRBD1	TRBV5-1	TGCGCCAGCAGCCAGGGACAGGGAGGCTATGGCTACACCTTC	CASSQGQGGYGYTF
TRBJ2-7	NA	NA	TRBV28	TGTGCCAGCAGTTCCGCCTACAGAGACGAGCAGTACTTC	CASSSAYRDEQYF
TRBJ2-1	NA	TRBD1	TRBV19	TGTGCCAGTAGTATATCCGGGACAGGGGGGGATGAGCAGTTCTTC	CASSISGTGGDEQFF
TRBJ2-7	NA	NA	TRBV27	TGTGCCAGCAGTTTCGCCAGGGCCTACGAGCAGTACTTC	CASSFARAYEQYF
TRBJ2-2	NA	NA	TRBV6-5	TGTGCCAGCAGTCCCCGCCAAGCTACCGGGGAGCTGTTTTTT	CASSPRQATGELFF
TRBJ2-2	once	NA	TRBV24-1	TGTGCCACATCAGGGTCGAACACCGGGGAGCTGTTTTTT	CATSGSNTGELFF
TRBJ2-1	NA	TRBD2	TRBV6-5	TGTGCCAGCGGGACGAGGCGGGAGTCCTACAATGAGCAGTTCTTC	CASGTRRESYNEQFF
TRBJ1-6	NA	TRBD1	TRBV5-1	TGCGCCAGCAGCTCGGAGGGGGCAGAGAATTCACCCCTCCACTTT	CASSSEGAENSPLHF
TRBJ1-5	NA	NA	TRBV5-5	TGTGCCAGCAGCCCCGGTAGTTTCAATCAGCCCCAGCATTTT	CASSPGSFNQPQHF
TRBJ2-5	NA	NA	TRBV10-3	TGTGCCATCAGTGAACACAGTGGAGAGACCCAGTACTTC	CAISEHSGETQYF
TRBJ1-1	NA	TRBD1	TRBV10-3	TGTGCCATCAGCAAAGCCGGGACAGGCAGTATGAACACTGAAGCTTTCTTT	CAISKAGTGSMNTEAFF
TRBJ2-2	NA	NA	TRBV9	TGTGCCAGCAGCGGAGGCCCCGGGGAGCTGTTTTTT	CASSGGPGELFF
TRBJ1-2	NA	NA	TRBV28	TGTGCCAGCAGCAACCCACCGGGCTCCGGGGGGATTTACTTC	CASSNPPGSGGIYF
TRBJ1-6	NA	NA	TRBV2	TGTGCCAGCAAATTGGAGGCCTATAATTCACCCCTCCACTTT	CASKLEAYNSPLHF
TRBJ2-5	NA	TRBD1	TRBV28	TGTGCCAGCAGTCGGGGACAGTCACCAGGAGAGACCCAGTACTTC	CASSRGQSPGETQYF
TRBJ2-2	many	NA	TRBV18	TGTGCCAGCTCACCTGGGGGCCTCGGGGAGCTGTTTTTT	CASSPGGLGELFF
TRBJ1-3	NA	NA	TRBV7-6	TGTGCCAGCAGCTCGTACCGGGACACCAGCTCTGGAAACACCATATATTTT	CASSSYRDTSSGNTIYF
TRBJ2-6	NA	NA	TRBV9	TGTGCCAGCAGCGCCAGAAGCGCCCCCCCCGGGGCCAACGTCCTGACTTTC	CASSARSAPPGANVLTF
TRBJ1-2	NA	TRBD1	TRBV18	TGTGCCAGCTCACCTCGTCTGGACAGGGAGAGTGGTGGCTACACCTTC	CASSPRLDRESGGYTF
TRBJ2-3	few	NA	TRBV27	TGTGCCAGCAGTCCCGAGCCAAGAACAGATACGCAGTATTTT	CASSPEPRTDTQYF
TRBJ2-7	NA	NA	TRBV15	TGTGCCACCAGCAGAGAGCGGTTTCGGTACGAGCAGTACTTC	CATSRERFRYEQYF
TRBJ2-1	few	NA	TRBV5-1	TGCGCCAGCAGCTTCGCCGGAGGGAATGAGCAGTTCTTC	CASSFAGGNEQFF
TRBJ1-4	few	TRBD1	TRBV3-1/TRBV3-2	TGTGCCAGCAGCCAAATGGGGGGGACAGGGCCCGAAAAACTGTTTTTT	CASSQMGGTGPEKLFF